These 14 T cell receptor beta chains were all obtained from the same sample, sequenced in a study of blood T cells in healthy people across ages. PCR was performed a second time for about 7 to 12 cycles using a sample-barcoded 5' primer and a J-beta primer mix. TCRdb fed the 5' RACE reads into MiXCR, producing one record per CDR3 protein. The repertoire has 1.5 million to 2 million distinct CDR3 sequences, approximately 39% of them found once; the top ten carry 20% to 25%. Source material: blood. All receptors derive from a human donor in good health.

The chain links TRBV4-3 to TRBJ2-7, with a tentative D call TRBD2 (5 bases). The CDR3 sequence is 16 residues long. Trimming stripped 4 bases from V and 3 bases from J, with 19 bases between. CDR1 is LGHNA, CDR2 YSLEER, per germline. The CDR3 reads CASSLDVTGLSYEQYF. The CDR3 nucleotides are TGCGCCAGCAGCCTAGATGTAACGGGATTGAGCTACGAGCAGTACTTC.

This clonotype was seen just once. The V and J genes are TRBV11-2 and TRBJ2-3, with 8 bases lining up with TRBD1. This CDR3 spans 15 amino acids. Unmatched junction bases numbered 8, after V lost 5 bases and J lost 4 bases. Germline V CDR1 and CDR2: SGHAT, FQNNGV. CDR3 protein: CASSRTGIDADTQYF. As DNA, the CDR3 is TGTGCCAGCAGCCGGACAGGGATCGACGCAGATACGCAGTATTTT.

The CDR3 region is CASSPGTRNSYEQYF. The CDR3 DNA follows: TGTGCCAGCTCACCGGGGACGAGGAATTCCTACGAGCAGTACTTC. The rearrangement links TRBV18 to TRBJ2-7; the D call may be TRBD1 or TRBD2 (5 bases each). Germline values: CDR1 KGHSH, CDR2 LQKENI. V was clipped by 3 bases and J by 1 base, with 13 bases between them. The CDR3 is 15 amino acids.

This clonotype was picked up many times. The genes are TRBV29-1 and TRBJ1-1; TRBD1 agrees at 8 bases. J gave up 3 bases and V 4 bases, and 7 bases lay outside the gene matches. Germline V gives CDR1 SQVTM, CDR2 ANQGSEA. This CDR3 is 14 amino acids long. The CDR3 region has the DNA TGCAGCGTTGTGCTCGGACAGGGATACACTGAAGCTTTCTTT. Translated, it gives CSVVLGQGYTEAFF.

The rearrangement joins TRBV7-9 to TRBJ2-5, with D perhaps matching TRBD2 (5 bases). Germline-derived CDR1 and CDR2 are SEHNR and FQNEAQ (reference sequence). This CDR3 comprises 13 residues. V was clipped by 2 bases and J by 11 bases, with 15 bases between them. This CDR3 reads CASSLFPSGEQYF. The CDR3 nucleotides read TGTGCCAGCAGCTTATTCCCCAGCGGAGAGCAGTACTTC.

In the case of this clonotype: A junction boundary mismatches the germline segment, possibly from a read error. The chain carries TRBV7-2 and TRBJ2-5; 10 bases align to TRBD2. The V gene's germline CDR1 is SGHTA and CDR2 FQGNSA. This CDR3 comprises 17 residues. DNA of the CDR3: TGTGCCAGCAGCTTAGCCCTCCCTAGCGGGGGACAAGGGACCCAGTACTTC. It specifies CASSLALPSGGQGTQYF.

This clonotype was seen a handful of times. The J gene is TRBJ2-7, the V gene TRBV28; D could derive from TRBD1 or TRBD2 (7 bases each). There are 14 residues in the CDR3. Germline V lookup: CDR1 MDHEN, CDR2 SYDVKM. V lost 2 bases to trimming and J lost 7 bases, with 15 bases between them. CDR3 amino acids: CASSLRVQGGEQYF. Here the CDR3 DNA reads TGTGCCAGCAGTTTAAGGGTGCAGGGGGGGGAGCAGTACTTC.

The V call is TRBV29-1, the J call TRBJ1-1, with no clear D. The CDR3 length is 13 residues. Germline V gives CDR1 SQVTM, CDR2 ANQGSEA. Trimming left V 8 bases short and J 1 base short, with 14 bases between. The CDR3 here is CSPLFEGNTEAFF. The CDR3 DNA reads TGCAGCCCCCTCTTTGAGGGGAACACTGAAGCTTTCTTT.

This clonotype appeared a few times. The chain links TRBV7-2 to TRBJ2-4; D gene unclear. This CDR3 has 13 residues. The V end lost 4 bases, the J end lost 4 bases, and 8 bases lay between the germline ends. Germline-derived CDR1 and CDR2 are SGHTA and FQGNSA. CDR3 in amino acids: CASSSAKKNIQYF. The CDR3 DNA reads as TGTGCCAGCAGCTCAGCAAAGAAAAACATTCAGTACTTC.

This chain uses TRBV7-9 with TRBJ1-1; D not certain. The CDR3 loop spans 14 amino acids. Germline V gene data show CDR1 as SEHNR and CDR2 as FQNEAQ (reference sequence). Trimming removed 7 bases at V and 6 bases at J, with 18 bases between. The CDR3 sequence is CASTLTTELSEAFF. CDR3 nucleotide sequence: TGTGCCAGCACCCTCACCACAGAACTGTCTGAAGCTTTCTTT.

This clonotype has a single count. J is TRBJ1-4 and V is TRBV11-1; a weak D match, TRBD1 (5 bases). There are 15 residues in the CDR3. V gave up 5 bases and J gave up 8 bases, with 18 bases separating them. CDR1 and CDR2 (germline): SGHAT, FQDESV (reference sequence). The CDR3 loop reads CASSPLMGGSEKLFF. The CDR3 DNA reads TGTGCCAGCAGCCCCTTGATGGGGGGATCCGAAAAACTGTTTTTT.

This rearrangement joins TRBV6-1 to TRBJ1-2; 7 positions agree with TRBD1. The germline CDR1 and CDR2 sequences are MNHNS and SASEGT. V gave up 7 bases and J gave up 3 bases; unmatched junction bases: 2. This CDR3 region has 12 residues. The CDR3 bases are TGTGCCAGCAAAGGGACAGACTATGGCTACACCTTC. This gives the protein CASKGTDYGYTF.

This chain links TRBV2 with TRBJ1-6; the match to TRBD1 covers 10 bases. The ends lost 8 bases at V and 5 bases at J; junction bases unmatched: 0. Germline values: CDR1 SNHLY, CDR2 FYNNEI. The CDR3 is made up of 13 amino acids. CDR3: CASGQGDNSPLHF. The CDR3 nucleotides read TGTGCCAGCGGACAGGGGGATAATTCACCCCTCCACTTT. The whole variable domain, remainder taken from reference TRBV2 and TRBJ1-6, is EPEVTQTPSHQVTQMGQEVILRCVPISNHLYFYWYRQILGQKVEFLVSFYNNEISEKSEIFDDQFSVERPDGSNFTLKIRSTKLEDSAMYFCASGQGDNSPLHFGNGTRLTVT.

V gene TRBV18 combines with J gene TRBJ2-7, with D unresolved. The DNA end is a closer match to TRBJ2-5, so the J assignment may be wrong. The CDR3 spans 16 residues. CDR1 is KGHSH and CDR2 is LQKENI in the germline V gene. The CDR3 reads CASSPGSAQTKETQYF. The CDR3 DNA reads TGTGCCAGCTCACCGGGAAGCGCCCAAACGAAAGAGACCCAGTACTTC.